This T cell receptor beta chain stems from a study of cytomegalovirus exposure and HLA in healthy donors. V gave up 5 bases and J gave up 5 bases; unmatched junction bases: 8. This CDR3 has 15 amino acids. Germline loops: CDR1 SNHLY, CDR2 FYNNEI. A note on this clone: Its antigen is undetermined.

Points from the study as a whole: The study designated around 150 TCR beta chains cytomegalovirus-associated.

Sequencing was performed with immunoSEQ multiplex PCR; in TCRdb, only in-frame clones are kept and a portion is missing. The profile covers about 63,000 clones, with roughly 90% appearing a single time and around 1.2% taken by the ten largest. Specimen: PBMCs. This clonotype originated in a woman between 18 and 29 years old in good health and CMV-seronegative. The chain recombines TRBV2 with TRBJ1-5; 8 nucleotides match TRBD1. The CDR3 region has the DNA TGTGCCAGCAGTAACCGGGACAGGCTTGATCAGCCCCAGCATTTT. Residues: CASSNRDRLDQPQHF.